These 9 T cell receptor beta chains were sequenced from one sample in a study of T cells in Graves' hyperthyroidism and ophthalmopathy. Amplified regions were TCR beta CDR3 sequences from RNA transcripts. The HTBI set primed first-round TCR CDR3 RT-PCR. Each CDR3 protein is one row after TCRdb ran MiXCR on the multiplex PCR reads. The repertoire consists of about 400,000 distinct CDR3 sequences, with just under 15% occurring once and the leading ten covering 30% to 35%. The sample was blood. The receptors shown here come from a woman in her thirties with Graves' hyperthyroidism.

This clonotype was recorded at least ten times. This chain links TRBV10-3 with TRBJ2-7, with D unclear. This CDR3 is 14 amino acids long. Germline V gives CDR1 ENHRY, CDR2 SYGVKD. The V gene lost 3 bases and the J gene lost 0 bases, with 9 bases spanning the gap. CDR3 coding DNA: TGTGCCATCAGTGAACGAGCCAGCTCCTACGAGCAGTACTTC. The encoded protein is CAISERASSYEQYF.

This clonotype has only a few counts. CDR3 sequence: CASSSTTSNTGELFF. In DNA form, the CDR3 reads TGCGCCAGCAGCTCCACGACATCGAACACCGGGGAGCTGTTTTTT. The chain recombines TRBV5-1 with TRBJ2-2; no reliable D call. Deletions cut 3 bases from V and 0 bases from J, with 9 bases between. The CDR3 loop spans 15 amino acids. Germline CDR1 and CDR2: SGHRS and YFSETQ.

The table lists this clonotype with many counts. The V and J genes are TRBV7-2 and TRBJ2-4; a weak D match, TRBD2 (7 bases). The CDR3 has 13 residues. Trimming removed 7 bases at V and 9 bases at J, with 16 bases between. Germline V gives CDR1 SGHTA, CDR2 FQGNSA. This CDR3 reads CASNQVGGAIQYF. In DNA form, the CDR3 reads TGTGCCAGCAACCAGGTTGGGGGGGCCATTCAGTACTTC. The whole variable domain, remainder taken from reference TRBV7-2 and TRBJ2-4, is GAGVSQSPSNKVTEKGKDVELRCDPISGHTALYWYRQSLGQGLEFLIYFQGNSAPDKSGLPSDRFSAERTGGSVSTLTIQRTQQEDSAVYLCASNQVGGAIQYFGAGTRLSVL.

In its sample, this clonotype was seen a few times. The chain couples TRBV20-1 to TRBJ1-3, with 7 bases aligning to TRBD1. Trimming took 3 bases from V and 2 from J; bases not matched to a gene: 1. Germline assignment: CDR1 DFQATT and CDR2 SNEGSKA (reference sequence). The CDR3 spans 13 residues. The CDR3 protein is CSARTGTGNTIYF. The CDR3 DNA reads as TGCAGTGCTAGGACAGGGACTGGAAACACCATATATTTT.

This clonotype was observed at least ten times. V and J are TRBV10-3 and TRBJ2-5, with TRBD2 matching over 12 bases. CDR1 is ENHRY, CDR2 SYGVKD, per germline. The CDR3 sequence is 15 residues long. V lost 7 bases, J lost 4 bases, and 7 bases stayed unmatched. The CDR3 loop reads CAITELAGGRETQYF. CDR3 DNA: TGTGCCATCACTGAACTAGCGGGAGGCCGAGAGACCCAGTACTTC.

This clonotype was recorded at least ten times. Written as DNA, the CDR3 is TGTGCCAGCAGTCCGAACTGGTCCTACGAGCAGTACTTC. Amino acid sequence: CASSPNWSYEQYF. The chain carries TRBV12-3 or TRBV12-4 and TRBJ2-7; D is uncertain. Trimming removed 5 bases at V and 1 base at J, with 9 bases between. This CDR3 spans 13 amino acids.

This clonotype was counted at least ten times. The chain recombines TRBV20-1 with TRBJ2-3; 11 bases are a match to TRBD2. The CDR3 runs 15 residues. Germline CDR1 DFQATT, CDR2 SNEGSKA (reference sequence). V was clipped by 4 bases and J by 0 bases; unmatched bases: 3. The CDR3 region is CSATRTSGSTDTQYF. CDR3 coding DNA: TGCAGTGCTACAAGGACTAGCGGGAGCACAGATACGCAGTATTTT.

This clonotype has more than one count but fewer than ten. At one boundary the junction diverges from the germline segment, which might be a read error. The V and J genes are TRBV19 and TRBJ1-2, with 8 bases lining up with TRBD1. The germline V gene encodes CDR1 LNHDA and CDR2 SQIVND (reference sequence). The length of the CDR3 is 16 residues. CDR3 bases: TGTGCCAGTAGTATAGATTTACCCAGGGGGCTAAGAGGCTATACCTTC. Its translation: CASSIDLPRGLRGYTF.

This chain connects TRBV10-3 to TRBJ2-2, with D perhaps matching TRBD1 (6 bases). Germline CDR1 reads ENHRY; CDR2 reads SYGVKD. This CDR3 comprises 15 residues. The V end was cut by 4 bases, the J end by 4 bases, with 13 bases between. The chain's CDR3 is CAISGDISATGELFF. In DNA, the CDR3 is TGTGCCATCAGTGGGGACATCTCCGCCACCGGGGAGCTGTTTTTT.